This TCR beta chain was documented in a study of T cell responses to AZD1222 COVID-19 vaccine (dated by TCRdb to about 2021). About the full investigation: TCR sequencing was performed for approximately 240 trial participants, of whom some 200 were given two doses of AZD1222 and some 25 were given two doses of MenACWY control vaccine. Trial participants were enrolled by age into 18-55, 56-69 and 70-plus year subgroups, with around 140, 26 and 57 TCR-sequenced participants respectively.

The germline V gene provides CDR1 MNHNS and CDR2 SASEGT. V is reduced by 0 bases and J by 11 bases, leaving a spacing of 13 bases between them. The cysteine opens and the phenylalanine closes a CDR3 of 13 amino acids. Kept here is only the CDR3 DNA, which spans 39 bases and is read in frame from base 1. The CDR3 regions of human TCRbeta chains were subjected to immunosequencing. The source study handled its data this way. Repertoire TCRs were checked for matches against a reference library of SARS-CoV-2-specific TCRs that had been generated using the MIRA antigen-specificity platform. Breadth was defined as the fraction of unique TCRs that were SARS-CoV-2-associated, and depth was defined as the fraction of total T cells that were SARS-CoV-2-associated. Using the MIRA data, every spike-specific TCR was mapped to the spike region that the TCR reacted to and assigned to either a CD4 or a CD8 class. Log10-transformed breadth and depth values were compared by one-way ANOVA with Sidak's multiple comparisons tests. TCRdb stores this immuneACCESS table with in-frame sequences only. Part of the clones is absent; in the studies checked, under half of the shortfall reflects unresolved V genes, and no reason is known for the rest. Clone size and the V and J calls come from that table; the DNA yielded D and trimming. The sample table contains tens of thousands of clones; only one count was recorded for roughly 87% of them. The top ten constitute roughly 10% of the sample.

The time point label, as the study defines it: about 28 days (+/-7) after the second vaccine dose. Because spike-specific TCR depth and breadth did not differ between the two schedules, AZD1222 recipients who got a second dose at roughly 4 weeks were pooled with those who got a second dose at roughly 12 weeks. The vaccinee samples were drawn from two UK trials, COV001 and COV002, one of which was a single-blind randomized controlled phase 2/3 trial testing AZD1222 (ChAdOx1 nCoV-19) in healthy adults. For TCRbeta chain sequencing, PBMC samples from trial participants were taken at day 0 and at day 28 after the second dose. Here is what the overall study found, with its caveats: Spike-specific TCR breadth and depth rose significantly after two AZD1222 doses compared with day 0 and with MenACWY recipients. Epitopes outside the regions mutated in the B.1.351 and B.1.1.7 variants were reportedly recognized by nearly half of the unique spike-specific TCRs. CD4 TCRs associated with the vaccine covered the entire spike protein, and the dominant responses were in regions 160-218 and 743-854. In the small 56-69-year group, the increase in depth fell short of significance, most likely because of low power. Conclusions about previously exposed vaccinees are limited, since just a handful of AZD1222 recipients were seropositive for SARS-CoV-2 at baseline. Most participants were white British and females outnumbered males, and the authors suggested that clonal diversity may have been underestimated. Because no day 14 peak-response samples were available, repertoires were characterized only after the peak T cell response.

Points on this clone: Its recognized antigen is unknown. No base quality values were provided; no much bigger clone lies one nucleotide off.

This chain joins TRBV6-1 to TRBJ1-1, with no D gene named confidently. The receptor's source is an adult who received the AZD1222 COVID-19 vaccine. The sample consisted of peripheral blood, taken 28 days after the second AZD1222 dose. The DNA sequence is TGTGCCAGCAGTGAAGCGCCACTAGTAGAGGCTTTCTTT. Translated, it reads CASSEAPLVEAFF.